The 26 T cell receptor beta chains presented below share a single source sample, sequenced in a study of blood T cell repertoires in COVID-19. Sequenced by immunoSEQ multiplex PCR; TCRdb stores in-frame clones only, minus some. The sample contains about 200,000 clones, approximately 82% of which appear only once. Sequencing was done on a sample of peripheral blood. The receptors stem from a human donor with acute or convalescent COVID-19. The donor label of this sample is uncertain.

The chain uses TRBV19 and TRBJ2-3, with 7 bases that match TRBD1. This CDR3 is 16 amino acids long. CDR1 is LNHDA, CDR2 SQIVND, per germline (reference sequence). The V segment lost 8 bases and the J segment 0 bases; nucleotides outside the gene matches: 11. In nucleotides, the CDR3 is TGTGCCAGTCGGGCACAGGGGACCTCTAGCACAGATACGCAGTATTTT. This codes for CASRAQGTSSTDTQYF. Supplemented by reference TRBV19 and TRBJ2-3, the full variable domain reads DGGITQSPKYLFRKEGQNVTLSCEQNLNHDAMYWYRQDPGQGLRLIYYSQIVNDFQKGDIAEGYSVSREKKESFPLTVTSAQKNPTAFYLCASRAQGTSSTDTQYFGPGTRLTVL.

The rearrangement links TRBV6-2 or TRBV6-3 to TRBJ2-7; 7 bases align to TRBD1. The germline CDR1 and CDR2 sequences are MNHEY and SVGEGT. The CDR3 runs 13 residues. With 3 bases clipped from V and 7 bases from J, the junction kept 6 bases outside the gene matches. Here the CDR3 reads CASSYRQGWEQYF. Here the CDR3 DNA reads TGTGCCAGCAGTTATCGACAGGGTTGGGAGCAGTACTTC.

This clone was counted a few times. The chain uses TRBV20-1 and TRBJ2-1; possible D gene TRBD2, 6 bases. The V and J ends lost 3 bases and 7 bases respectively, with 16 bases between them. This CDR3 has 14 amino acids. Germline V gene sequence: CDR1 DFQATT, CDR2 SNEGSKA (reference sequence). The CDR3 region is CSASPGPGGNEQFF. CDR3 DNA: TGCAGTGCTAGTCCTGGGCCCGGGGGTAATGAGCAGTTCTTC.

The gene calls are TRBV28 and TRBJ1-1; 7 bases agree with TRBD1. The CDR3 loop spans 15 amino acids. V trimming: 6 bases; J trimming: 1 base; junction bases outside the gene matches: 8. The germline V gene encodes CDR1 MDHEN and CDR2 SYDVKM. The CDR3 nucleotides are TGTGCCAGCAGACGGACGGGACAGAAGAACACTGAAGCTTTCTTT. This encodes CASRRTGQKNTEAFF.

The chain uses TRBV19 and TRBJ1-2; 9 positions match TRBD1. V shed 8 bases and J 8 bases; nucleotides not matched to a gene: 15. The CDR3 has 15 residues. Germline CDR1 is LNHDA and CDR2 is SQIVND (reference sequence). The CDR3 loop is CASGRDRASLGGYTF. In DNA form, the CDR3 reads TGTGCCAGTGGCCGGGACAGGGCCTCCCTTGGGGGCTACACCTTC.

About this clone itself: The same CDR3 arises from other DNA sequences in this sample as well. The chain links TRBV11-2 to TRBJ1-4; D not certain. This CDR3 contains 13 residues. V lost 3 bases, J lost 4 bases, and 6 bases lay in between. The V gene's germline CDR1 is SGHAT and CDR2 FQNNGV. The CDR3 nucleotides read TGTGCCAGCAGCTTCGGTAGTAATGAAAAACTGTTTTTT. As protein: CASSFGSNEKLFF.

CDR3 nucleotides: TGTGCCAGCAACCCTGGGGGGACAGCTAATGAAAAACTGTTTTTT. It encodes CASNPGGTANEKLFF. The chain uses TRBV6-5 and TRBJ1-4; 7 bases match TRBD1. Losses at the gene ends were 7 bases for V and 3 bases for J; bases not matched to a gene: 8. From germline, CDR1 is MNHEY and CDR2 SVGAGI. This CDR3 has 15 amino acids.

V is TRBV10-3 and J is TRBJ2-5; 9 nucleotides agree with TRBD2. Germline V CDR1 and CDR2: ENHRY, SYGVKD. V gave up 4 bases and J gave up 1 base; unmatched junction bases: 4. This CDR3 has 15 residues. The CDR3 DNA sequence: TGTGCCATCAGTGCAGCGGGAGGACTCCAAGAGACCCAGTACTTC. It encodes CAISAAGGLQETQYF.

This clone has a handful of counts. V is TRBV7-2 and J is TRBJ2-1, with TRBD2 matching over 10 bases. V shed 5 bases and J 8 bases; nucleotides not matched to a gene: 6. The CDR3 totals 14 residues. The germline V gene has CDR1 SGHTA and CDR2 FQGNSA. CDR3 residues: CASSLGLARDEQFF. In nucleotides, the CDR3 is TGTGCCAGCAGCCTGGGACTAGCGAGGGATGAGCAGTTCTTC.

This sequence joins TRBV2 and TRBJ2-1, with 14 bases fitting TRBD2. Germline loops: CDR1 SNHLY, CDR2 FYNNEI. The length of the CDR3 is 17 residues. With 6 bases clipped from V and 9 bases from J, the junction kept 13 bases outside the gene matches. CDR3 sequence reads: CASRQITGLAGVGEQFF. In DNA form, the CDR3 reads TGTGCCAGCAGACAAATAACGGGACTAGCGGGAGTAGGTGAGCAGTTCTTC.

The chain carries TRBV7-9 and TRBJ2-7, with TRBD2 as a possible D gene (6 bases). This CDR3 is built from 14 residues. Germline V lookup: CDR1 SEHNR, CDR2 FQNEAQ (reference sequence). Deletions cut 7 bases from V and 5 bases from J, with 18 bases between. CDR3 sequence (DNA): TGTGCCAGCAACCCTTCAGGGACTCTCGACGAGCAGTACTTC. This translates into CASNPSGTLDEQYF.

The V gene is TRBV21-1, the J gene TRBJ2-3; TRBD2, the D gene given by the table, was not confirmed from the DNA. TRBV21-1 counts as a pseudogene. The CDR3 contains 19 residues. CDR3 DNA sequence: TGTGCCAGCACCATTCAAATAGGCTACCGGGACTTCAGCACAGATACGCAGTATTTT. It is translated as CASTIQIGYRDFSTDTQYF.

V usage is TRBV18 and J usage is TRBJ2-2; D perhaps matches TRBD2 (5 bases). Germline CDR1 is KGHSH and CDR2 is LQKENI. V was cut by 5 bases and J by 4 bases, with 14 bases left in between. The CDR3 has 15 residues. In DNA, the CDR3 is TGTGCCAGCTCAGTCTCGACTACTTCCACCGGGGAGCTGTTTTTT. As protein: CASSVSTTSTGELFF.

The chain combines TRBV5-6 with TRBJ2-6, with D unclear. V dropped 4 bases and J dropped 0 bases, with 8 bases sitting between them. The CDR3 is 15 residues long. Germline CDR1 reads SGHDT; CDR2 reads YYEEEE. The CDR3 protein is CASSIYSSGANVLTF. The DNA for the CDR3 is TGTGCCAGCAGCATATACAGCTCTGGGGCCAACGTCCTGACTTTC.

The chain carries TRBV19 and TRBJ1-2, with D hard to call. The CDR3 contains 14 residues. Germline V CDR1 and CDR2: LNHDA, SQIVND (reference sequence). Trimming took off 2 bases at V and 6 bases at J, with 13 bases between the two ends. CDR3 in amino acids: CASSILAEVNGYTF. Here the CDR3 DNA reads TGTGCCAGTAGTATACTGGCCGAGGTTAATGGCTACACCTTC.

The CDR3 here is CASSSSGSGANVLTF. Written as DNA, the CDR3 is TGTGCCAGCAGCTCGTCCGGCTCTGGGGCCAACGTCCTGACTTTC. V usage is TRBV11-3 and J usage is TRBJ2-6, with D unclear. V dropped 4 bases and J dropped 0 bases, with 7 bases sitting between them. Germline-derived CDR1 and CDR2 are SGHNT and YENEEA. CDR3 length: 15 residues.

The chain recombines TRBV7-9 with TRBJ2-1, with D possibly matching TRBD2 (6 bases). V lost 5 bases, J lost 2 bases, and 13 bases lay in between. This CDR3 spans 15 amino acids. Germline V CDR1 and CDR2: SEHNR, FQNEAQ (reference sequence). For the CDR3, the DNA is TGTGCCAGCAGCCTAGGAGGGAGGACCTACAATGAGCAGTTCTTC. It translates to CASSLGGRTYNEQFF.

This sequence joins TRBV3-1 (or the pseudogene TRBV3-2) and TRBJ1-4; D not certain. Germline V gene data show CDR1 as LGHDT and CDR2 as YNNKEL (reference sequence). The CDR3 loop spans 16 amino acids. V lost 1 base, J lost 7 bases, and 16 bases lay in between. The CDR3 here is CASSQVGGLMSEKLFF. As DNA, the CDR3 is TGTGCCAGCAGCCAAGTTGGAGGTCTCATGAGTGAAAAACTGTTTTTT.

The rearrangement links TRBV20-1 to TRBJ2-3; 9 bases map to TRBD2. The CDR3 contains 15 residues. Germline lookup yields CDR1 DFQATT and CDR2 SNEGSKA (reference sequence). The V gene end was trimmed by 3 bases and the J gene end by 5 bases; junction bases not matched to a gene: 9. The CDR3 here is CSASFIAGAGDTQYF. Written as DNA, the CDR3 is TGCAGTGCTAGTTTTATAGCGGGAGCTGGAGATACGCAGTATTTT.

The chain's CDR3 is CASSLNSGFNTGELFF. The CDR3 region has the DNA TGTGCCAGCAGCCTTAACAGCGGATTCAACACCGGGGAGCTGTTTTTT. The chain is built from TRBV14 and TRBJ2-2; a possible D gene is TRBD2 (5 bases). This CDR3 has 16 amino acids. CDR1 and CDR2 from the germline V gene are SGHDN and FVKESK. Between the trimmed V and J ends, which lost 4 bases and 2 bases, there was a span of 14 bases.

This chain connects TRBV11-2 to TRBJ2-7; weak D call: TRBD2 (7 bases). Germline CDR1 and CDR2: SGHAT and FQNNGV. V was pared by 1 base and J by 3 bases, with 16 bases between. The CDR3 covers 16 residues. The CDR3 is CASSLAQGGGFYEQYF. The CDR3 DNA reads TGTGCCAGCAGCTTAGCCCAAGGGGGAGGGTTCTACGAGCAGTACTTC.

On this clone: Other DNA sequences in this sample translate to the same CDR3. This chain joins TRBV5-1 and TRBJ2-7, with 8 bases matching TRBD1. V shed 0 bases and J 6 bases; nucleotides not matched to a gene: 5. The CDR3 runs 14 residues. CDR1 and CDR2 (germline): SGHRS, YFSETQ. CDR3 in DNA: TGCGCCAGCAGCTTGGTCACAGGGGGAGGCGAGCAGTACTTC. It codes for CASSLVTGGGEQYF.

This chain joins TRBV5-1 and TRBJ2-5; tentatively, D is TRBD1 (6 bases). The CDR3 consists of 13 residues. Looked up from germline, CDR1 is SGHRS and CDR2 is YFSETQ. Deletions cut 3 bases from V and 5 bases from J, with 11 bases between. CDR3 residues: CASSYGQFETQYF. The DNA of the CDR3 is TGCGCCAGCAGCTACGGACAGTTTGAGACCCAGTACTTC.

The gene calls are TRBV18 and TRBJ1-6; 8 bases align to TRBD1. V lost 0 bases to trimming and J lost 7 bases; unmatched junction nucleotides: 5. CDR1 and CDR2 from the germline V gene are KGHSH and LQKENI. This CDR3 has 16 residues. The CDR3 region has the DNA TGTGCCAGCTCACCACCGGGCAGGGGGCAGAATTCACCCCTCCACTTT. Translation: CASSPPGRGQNSPLHF.

V usage is TRBV28 and J usage is TRBJ1-2; the match to TRBD1 covers 9 bases. The CDR3 is 13 residues long. The germline V gene has CDR1 MDHEN and CDR2 SYDVKM. J was trimmed by 7 bases and V by 4 bases; bases with no gene match: 4. The DNA of the CDR3 is TGTGCCAGCAGTTACAGGGGGCATATTGGCTACACCTTC. Its translation is CASSYRGHIGYTF.

The rearrangement uses TRBV6-5 and TRBJ1-4, with 7 positions matching TRBD1. Losses at the gene ends were 8 bases for V and 5 bases for J; bases not matched to a gene: 8. This CDR3 has 14 amino acids. Germline-derived CDR1 and CDR2 are MNHEY and SVGAGI. The CDR3 DNA sequence: TGTGCCAGCCGCTCGCCAGGGGGAAATGAAAAACTGTTTTTT. This encodes CASRSPGGNEKLFF.